This T cell receptor beta chain derives from a study of T-cell reconstitution after alpha-beta-depleted transplantation in children (dated by TCRdb to about 2016). In terms of the full investigation: T-cell immune reconstitution after TCRalphabeta/CD19-depleted allogeneic hematopoietic cell transplantation in children was quantitatively tracked in the study by means of TCR repertoire profiling.

Findings and caveats that apply to the study as a whole: The high TCRbeta diversity at day 60 in some patients was ascribed to recipient T cells and intrathymic progenitors that had survived conditioning. The apparently early recovery of alphabetaT-cell counts about two months after transplant reportedly depended on only several hundred rapidly expanded clones that came from non-depleted graft cells. The frequencies of hyperexpanded clones fell over the following months, and after one year, T-cell counts and TCRbeta diversity were mostly attributed to newly produced T cells.

The sample's treatment or condition, from its label and the paper: allogeneic hematopoietic cell transplantation with graft depleted of TCRalphabeta T cells and CD19 B cells. TCRalphabeta/CD19-depleted allogeneic hematopoietic cell grafts were given to the transplant recipients, all of whom were children. The CDR3 measures 13 amino acids from cysteine to phenylalanine. Only the CDR3 DNA stays, 39 bases, in frame from base 1. A distance of 7 bases separates the germline ends of V and J, which lose 2 bases and 3 bases respectively. From the germline V gene (reference sequence), CDR1 is DFQATT and CDR2 is SNEGSKA. The table lists this clonotype with many counts. Its recognized antigen is unknown. One base away there is no much larger clone; base qualities are not given. Preparation of the library involved PCR. Sequencing instrument: Illumina HiSeq 2500. Molecular barcoding was employed in the preparation of TCR libraries, with unique molecular identifiers being used to normalize TCRbeta repertoire quantification. TCRdb reanalyzed the raw reads on its own, using fastp at Q25 for trimming and MiXCR for clone calling, and kept in-frame beta chains. Under each unique CDR3 protein, matching rows form one entry showing the most common genes and DNA. The sample data list about 980,000 distinct CDR3 sequences, and around 30% of these were observed just once. 28% of the sample lies in the top ten.

The chain links TRBV20-1 with TRBJ2-2; the D gene cannot be named for sure. This sequence originates from a boy under three years old who had a stem cell transplant for SCID, so the T cells may come from the graft donor. Sample: PBMCs, mostly from graft donor cells, taken 360 days after TCRalphabeta/CD19-depleted stem cell transplant. The encoded CDR3 is CSARIHDTGELFF. The DNA sequence is TGCAGTGCTAGAATCCACGACACCGGGGAGCTGTTTTTT.